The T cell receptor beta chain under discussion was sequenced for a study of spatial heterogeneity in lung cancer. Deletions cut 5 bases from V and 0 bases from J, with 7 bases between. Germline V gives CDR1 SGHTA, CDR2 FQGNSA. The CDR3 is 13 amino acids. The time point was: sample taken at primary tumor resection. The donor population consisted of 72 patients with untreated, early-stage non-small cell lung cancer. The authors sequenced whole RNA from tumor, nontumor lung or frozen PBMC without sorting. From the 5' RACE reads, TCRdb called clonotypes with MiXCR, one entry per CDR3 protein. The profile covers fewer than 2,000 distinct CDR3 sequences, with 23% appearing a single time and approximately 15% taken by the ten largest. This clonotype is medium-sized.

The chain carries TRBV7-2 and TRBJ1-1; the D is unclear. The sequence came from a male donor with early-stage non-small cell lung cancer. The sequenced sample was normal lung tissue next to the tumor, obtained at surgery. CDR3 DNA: TGTGCCAGCAGCCCCGCTATGAACACTGAAGCTTTCTTT. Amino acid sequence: CASSPAMNTEAFF.